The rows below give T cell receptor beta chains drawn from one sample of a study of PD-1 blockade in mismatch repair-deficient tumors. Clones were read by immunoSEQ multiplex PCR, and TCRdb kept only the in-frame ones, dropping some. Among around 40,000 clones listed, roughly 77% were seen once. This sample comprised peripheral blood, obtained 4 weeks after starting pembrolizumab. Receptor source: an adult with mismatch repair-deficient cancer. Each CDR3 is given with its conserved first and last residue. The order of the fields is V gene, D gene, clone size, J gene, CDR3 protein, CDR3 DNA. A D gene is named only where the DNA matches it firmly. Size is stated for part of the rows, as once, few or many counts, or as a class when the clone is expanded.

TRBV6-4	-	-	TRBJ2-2	CASSDSGNTGELFF	TGTGCCAGCAGTGACTCAGGGAACACCGGGGAGCTGTTTTTT
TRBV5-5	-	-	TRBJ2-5	CASSPRRSRETQYF	TGTGCCAGCAGCCCACGCCGGAGTCGAGAGACCCAGTACTTC
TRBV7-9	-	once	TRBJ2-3	CASSLDGTSTDTQYF	TGTGCCAGCAGCTTGGACGGCACTAGCACAGATACGCAGTATTTT
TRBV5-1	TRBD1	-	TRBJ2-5	CASSLFSPGQGQETQYF	TGCGCCAGCAGCTTGTTCTCCCCGGGACAGGGCCAAGAGACCCAGTACTTC
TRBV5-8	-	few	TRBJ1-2	CASSLSAAANYGYTF	TGTGCCAGCAGCTTGTCGGCAGCAGCTAACTATGGCTACACCTTC
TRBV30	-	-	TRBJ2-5	CAWSDTSIYETQYF	TGTGCCTGGAGCGATACTAGTATCTACGAGACCCAGTACTTC
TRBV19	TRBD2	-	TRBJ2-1	CASRNRGLAGVDEQFF	TGTGCCAGTAGGAACCGGGGACTAGCGGGAGTCGATGAGCAGTTCTTC
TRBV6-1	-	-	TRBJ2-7	CASSEAYEQYF	TGTGCCAGCAGTGAGGCCTACGAGCAGTACTTC
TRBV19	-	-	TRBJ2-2	CASSMNTGELFF	TGTGCCAGTAGTATGAACACCGGGGAGCTGTTTTTT
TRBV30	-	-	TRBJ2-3	CAWSSRGTPTDTQYF	TGTGCCTGGAGTTCTCGGGGCACCCCCACAGATACGCAGTATTTT
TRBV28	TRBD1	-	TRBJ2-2	CASSFGGTETGELFF	TGTGCCAGCAGTTTTGGTGGGACAGAGACCGGGGAGCTGTTTTTT
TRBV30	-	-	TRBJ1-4	CAWRREGATNEKLFF	TGTGCCTGGAGGCGAGAGGGTGCAACTAATGAAAAACTGTTTTTT
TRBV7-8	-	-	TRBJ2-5	CASSLVLLTFSETQYF	TGTGCCAGCAGCTTAGTCCTATTGACTTTTTCCGAGACCCAGTACTTC
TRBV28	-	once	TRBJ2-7	CASSTSTLSGLEQYF	TGTGCCAGCAGTACATCTACCCTATCAGGACTCGAGCAGTACTTC
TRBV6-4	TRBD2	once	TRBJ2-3	CASSDSGTSGTDTQYF	TGTGCCAGCAGTGACTCCGGGACTAGCGGCACAGATACGCAGTATTTT
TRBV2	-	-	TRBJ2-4	CASSRMKNIQYF	TGTGCCAGCAGTAGAATGAAAAACATTCAGTACTTC
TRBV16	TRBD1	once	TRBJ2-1	CASSHRQGSYNEQFF	TGTGCCAGCAGCCACCGACAGGGCTCCTACAATGAGCAGTTCTTC